These T cell receptor beta chains were read from a single sample in a study of shared clonotypes between healthy human individuals. Method: immunoSEQ multiplex PCR; TCRdb's copy keeps in-frame clones and lacks some. The sample lists approximately 600,000 clones, 85% to 95% occurring once. The sample comprised naive CD8+ T cells sorted from blood. These TCRs come from a woman aged 30 to 39 in good health. Both conserved end residues are part of each CDR3. Fields, in order: clone size, J gene, V gene, D gene, CDR3 DNA, CDR3 protein. D genes are given only for firm matches. Only part of the rows carry a size: once, few, many, or a class if the clone is expanded.

>NA|TRBJ2-4|TRBV7-2|TRBD2
TGTGCCAGCATACAACTAGCGGGACCAGCCAAAAACATTCAGTACTTC
CASIQLAGPAKNIQYF
>NA|TRBJ2-7|TRBV28|TRBD2
TGTGCCAGCAGTCTACTAGGACTAGTAAAAGGTTTCCACGAGCAGTACTTC
CASSLLGLVKGFHEQYF
>NA|TRBJ1-1|TRBV7-6|TRBD1
TGTGCCAGCAGCTCTACAGGGGGCGGGATCACTGAAGCTTTCTTT
CASSSTGGGITEAFF
>NA|TRBJ2-7|TRBV5-4|NA
TGTGCCAGCAGCACCCCCGACAGATCCTACGAGCAGTACTTC
CASSTPDRSYEQYF
>NA|TRBJ1-1|TRBV6-5|NA
TGTGCCAGCAGTTACGCGAGCGGCCCGAACACTGAAGCTTTCTTT
CASSYASGPNTEAFF
>NA|TRBJ1-4|TRBV27|NA
TGTGCCAGCAGTTCAGGGTTAAGCAGTGAAAAACTGTTTTTT
CASSSGLSSEKLFF
>NA|TRBJ1-3|TRBV4-2|NA
TGTGCCAGCAGCCAATTGAGTCTTCACTCTGGAAACACCATATATTTT
CASSQLSLHSGNTIYF
>NA|TRBJ2-7|TRBV19|TRBD2
TGTGCCAGCACCTCCCGGACTAGCGGTTCCTACGAGCAGTACTTC
CASTSRTSGSYEQYF
>NA|TRBJ1-1|TRBV9|TRBD1
TGTGCCAGCAAAACAGGGGGAGCCGCTTTCTTT
CASKTGGAAFF
>NA|TRBJ2-5|TRBV7-9|TRBD1
TGTGCCAGCAGCTTCGATGTACAGGGGGTTTTTGACCAGTACTTC
CASSFDVQGVFDQYF
>NA|TRBJ2-5|TRBV5-6|TRBD1
TGTGCCAGCACTCAGGGGGCCGAAGAGACCCAGTACTTC
CASTQGAEETQYF
>NA|TRBJ1-1|TRBV11-3|NA
TGTGCCAGCAGCTACGGGACAAGTGGGACGAACACTGAAGCTTTCTTT
CASSYGTSGTNTEAFF
>NA|TRBJ2-7|TRBV6-5|NA
TGTGCCAGCGGTTGGACATCGAGTACGGCCGAGCAGTACTTC
CASGWTSSTAEQYF
>NA|TRBJ2-7|TRBV5-1|NA
TGCGCCAGCAGCTTGTTAGGGGCAGGGGCGTCCGACGAGCAGTACTTC
CASSLLGAGASDEQYF
>NA|TRBJ2-7|TRBV7-9|NA
TGTGCCAGCAGCAGCCGACAGGTCCCCTACGAGCAGTACTTC
CASSSRQVPYEQYF
>NA|TRBJ1-1|TRBV19|NA
TGTGCCAGTAGCACGGAGCTCGTTGAAGCTTTCTTT
CASSTELVEAFF
>NA|TRBJ2-5|TRBV7-9|TRBD2
TGTGCCAGCAGCTTAGAATTAGCGGGGGACCAAGAGACCCAGTACTTC
CASSLELAGDQETQYF
>NA|TRBJ2-7|TRBV4-1|NA
TGCGCCAGCAGCCTCGACAGTGCCTCCTACGAGCAGTACTTC
CASSLDSASYEQYF
>NA|TRBJ2-3|TRBV5-4|NA
TGTGCCAGCAGTGGGGGGTGGGGTTCCGATACGCAGTATTTT
CASSGGWGSDTQYF
>NA|TRBJ2-4|TRBV5-1|NA
TGCGCCAGCAGCCCGAGAGGGCCAAGGGACATTCAGTACTTC
CASSPRGPRDIQYF
>once|TRBJ2-7|TRBV6-1|NA
TGTGCCAGCAGTGAAGCGAGGTTGAAGTTGAGGGCCTACGAGCAGTACTTC
CASSEARLKLRAYEQYF
>NA|TRBJ2-7|TRBV5-4|TRBD2
TGTGCCAGCAGCTTGGGACTAGCCGTCGACGAGCAGTACTTC
CASSLGLAVDEQYF
>NA|TRBJ2-1|TRBV15|TRBD2
TGTGCCACCAGCAGAGATTTGGGTAGCGGGAGCTCCTACAATGAGCAGTTCTTC
CATSRDLGSGSSYNEQFF
>NA|TRBJ1-1|TRBV7-6|TRBD1
TGTGCCAGCAGACAAGGGGGCGCGAACACTGAAGCTTTCTTT
CASRQGGANTEAFF
>NA|TRBJ2-5|TRBV5-1|TRBD2
TGCGCCAGCAGACCTCTAGCGGCAGCACAAGAGACCCAGTACTTC
CASRPLAAAQETQYF
>NA|TRBJ1-5|TRBV5-1|TRBD1
TGCGCCAGCAGTCTTGGGACAGCTAGCAATCAGCCCCAGCATTTT
CASSLGTASNQPQHF
>NA|TRBJ1-5|TRBV19|NA
TGTGCCAGTAGTATAGGGCGGTATAGCAATCAGCCCCAGCATTTT
CASSIGRYSNQPQHF
>NA|TRBJ2-7|TRBV5-6|NA
TGTGCCAGCAGCCTCACAGGGTCCCACGAGCAGTACTTC
CASSLTGSHEQYF
>NA|TRBJ1-3|TRBV27|NA
TGTGCCAGCAGTACACCCTCCGGGCCCACCCTCGGAAACACCATATATTTT
CASSTPSGPTLGNTIYF
>NA|TRBJ2-1|TRBV27|NA
TGTGCCAGCTCTACTCGTCTCCCGTTGAGGGTTCTGGACAATGAGCAGTTCTTC
CASSTRLPLRVLDNEQFF